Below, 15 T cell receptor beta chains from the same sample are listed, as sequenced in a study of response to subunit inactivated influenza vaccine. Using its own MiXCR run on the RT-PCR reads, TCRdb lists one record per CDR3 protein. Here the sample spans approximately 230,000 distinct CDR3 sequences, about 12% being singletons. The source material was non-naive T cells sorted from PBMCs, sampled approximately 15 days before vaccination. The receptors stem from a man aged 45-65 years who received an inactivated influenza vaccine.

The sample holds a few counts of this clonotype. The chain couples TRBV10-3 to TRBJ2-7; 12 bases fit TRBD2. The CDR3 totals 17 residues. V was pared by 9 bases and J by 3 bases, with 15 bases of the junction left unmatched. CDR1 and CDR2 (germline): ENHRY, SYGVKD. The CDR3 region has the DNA TGTGCCATTTCCCCTTATACTAGCGGGGGGCGCAGCTACGAGCAGTACTTC. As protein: CAISPYTSGGRSYEQYF.

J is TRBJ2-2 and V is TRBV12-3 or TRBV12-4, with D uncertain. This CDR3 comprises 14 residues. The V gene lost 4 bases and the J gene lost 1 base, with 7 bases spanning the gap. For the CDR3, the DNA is TGTGCCAGCAGTTATGACATGAACACCGGGGAGCTGTTTTTT. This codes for CASSYDMNTGELFF.

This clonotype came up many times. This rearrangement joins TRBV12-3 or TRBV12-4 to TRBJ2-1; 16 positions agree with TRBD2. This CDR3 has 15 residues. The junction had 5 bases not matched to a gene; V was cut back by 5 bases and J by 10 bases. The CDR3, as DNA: TGTGCCAGCAGTCGGGGACTAGCGGGGGGGAGGGAGCAGTTCTTC. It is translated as CASSRGLAGGREQFF.

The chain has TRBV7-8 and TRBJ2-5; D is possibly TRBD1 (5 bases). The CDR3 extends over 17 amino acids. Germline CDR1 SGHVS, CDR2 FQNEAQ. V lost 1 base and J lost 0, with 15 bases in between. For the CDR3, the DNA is TGTGCCAGCAGCTTAGGGGTTCTAGGGGTCTACCAAGAGACCCAGTACTTC. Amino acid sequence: CASSLGVLGVYQETQYF.

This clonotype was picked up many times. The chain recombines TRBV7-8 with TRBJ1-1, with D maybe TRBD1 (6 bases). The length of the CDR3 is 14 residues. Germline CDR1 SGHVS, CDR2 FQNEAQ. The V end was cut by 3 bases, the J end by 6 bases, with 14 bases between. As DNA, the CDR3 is TGTGCCAGCAGCTTTAGCGGCCCAGGGGCTGAAGCTTTCTTT. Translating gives CASSFSGPGAEAFF. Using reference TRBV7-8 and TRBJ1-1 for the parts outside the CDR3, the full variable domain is GAGVSQSPRYKVAKRGQDVALRCDPISGHVSLFWYQQALGQGPEFLTYFQNEAQLDKSGLPSDRFFAERPEGSVSTLKIQRTQQEDSAVYLCASSFSGPGAEAFFGQGTRLTVV.

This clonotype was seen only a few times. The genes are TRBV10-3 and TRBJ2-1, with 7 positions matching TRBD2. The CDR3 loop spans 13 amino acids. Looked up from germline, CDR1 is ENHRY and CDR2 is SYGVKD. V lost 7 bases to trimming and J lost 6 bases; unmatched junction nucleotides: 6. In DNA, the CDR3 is TGTGCCATCACGGGGGAGGGGTCCAATGAGCAGTTCTTC. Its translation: CAITGEGSNEQFF.

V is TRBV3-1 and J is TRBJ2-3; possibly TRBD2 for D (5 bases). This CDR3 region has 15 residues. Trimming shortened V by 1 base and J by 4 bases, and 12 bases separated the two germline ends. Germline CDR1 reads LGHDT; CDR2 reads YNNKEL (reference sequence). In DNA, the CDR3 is TGTGCCAGCAGCCAAGCGGCTAGCAACTCAGATACGCAGTATTTT. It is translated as CASSQAASNSDTQYF.

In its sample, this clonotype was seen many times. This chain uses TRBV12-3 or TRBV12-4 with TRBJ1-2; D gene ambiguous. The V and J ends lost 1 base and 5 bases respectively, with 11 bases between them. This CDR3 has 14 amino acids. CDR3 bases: TGTGCCAGCAGTTTAGTGCCGGGATTTTATGGCTACACCTTC. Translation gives CASSLVPGFYGYTF.

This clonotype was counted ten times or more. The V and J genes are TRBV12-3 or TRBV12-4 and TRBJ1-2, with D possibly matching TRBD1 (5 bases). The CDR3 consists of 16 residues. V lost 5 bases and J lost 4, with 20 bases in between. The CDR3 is CASSPPVGRGGYGYTF. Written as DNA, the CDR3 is TGTGCCAGCAGTCCGCCCGTTGGGAGGGGTGGCTATGGCTACACCTTC.

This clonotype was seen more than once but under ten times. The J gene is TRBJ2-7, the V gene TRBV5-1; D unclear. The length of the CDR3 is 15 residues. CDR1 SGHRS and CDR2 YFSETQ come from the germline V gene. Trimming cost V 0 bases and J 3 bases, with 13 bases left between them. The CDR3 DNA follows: TGCGCCAGCAGCTTGGATGCGCCGATGGGCTACGAGCAGTACTTC. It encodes CASSLDAPMGYEQYF.

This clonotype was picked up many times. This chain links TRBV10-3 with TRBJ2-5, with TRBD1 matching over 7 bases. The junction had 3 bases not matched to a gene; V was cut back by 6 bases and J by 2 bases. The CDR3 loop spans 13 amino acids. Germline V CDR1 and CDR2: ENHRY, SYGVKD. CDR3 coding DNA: TGTGCCATCAGCATGGACAGGCAAGAGACCCAGTACTTC. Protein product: CAISMDRQETQYF.

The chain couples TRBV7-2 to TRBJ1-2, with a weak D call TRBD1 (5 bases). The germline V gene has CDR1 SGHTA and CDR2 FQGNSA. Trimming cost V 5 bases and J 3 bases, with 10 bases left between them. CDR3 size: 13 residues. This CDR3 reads CASSEGKHYGYTF. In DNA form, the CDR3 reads TGTGCCAGCAGCGAGGGGAAGCACTATGGCTACACCTTC.

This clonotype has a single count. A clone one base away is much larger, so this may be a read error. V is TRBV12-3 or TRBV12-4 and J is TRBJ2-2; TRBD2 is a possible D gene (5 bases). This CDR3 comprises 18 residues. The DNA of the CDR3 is TGTGCCATCAGTTTATGGCTTAGGAGCGGACCGAACACCGGGGAGCTGTTTTTT. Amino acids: CAISLWLRSGPNTGELFF.

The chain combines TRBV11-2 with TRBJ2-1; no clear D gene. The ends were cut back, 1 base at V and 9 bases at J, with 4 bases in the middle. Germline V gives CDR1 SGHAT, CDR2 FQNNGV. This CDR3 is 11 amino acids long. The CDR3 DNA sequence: TGTGCCAGCAGCTTAGTGTCTGAGCAGTTCTTC. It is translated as CASSLVSEQFF.

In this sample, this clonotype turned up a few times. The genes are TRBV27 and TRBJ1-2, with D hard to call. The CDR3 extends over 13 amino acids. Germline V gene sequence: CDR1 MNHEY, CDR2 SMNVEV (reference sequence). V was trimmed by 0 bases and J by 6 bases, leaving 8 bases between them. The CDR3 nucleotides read TGTGCCAGCAGTTTATCAGGGCTTAATGGCTACACCTTC. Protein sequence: CASSLSGLNGYTF.